Following are 22 T cell receptor beta chains from one sample sequenced in a study of T cells in Graves' hyperthyroidism and ophthalmopathy. The investigators amplified TCR beta CDR3 regions from RNA transcripts. The TCR CDR3 was amplified in a first-round RT-PCR using the HTBI primer set. TCRdb re-derived calls from the multiplex PCR reads in MiXCR, one entry per CDR3 protein. This sample yields hundreds of thousands of distinct CDR3 sequences, of which 45% are seen a single time; approximately 6.8% belongs to the top ten. Sequenced material: peripheral blood or thyroid tissue (not recorded which). These receptors were collected from an adult man with Graves' disease, either hyperthyroidism or ophthalmopathy (not recorded which).

In this sample, this clonotype turned up many times. The V call is TRBV6-1, the J call TRBJ1-6; D may be TRBD1 (5 bases). With 1 base removed from V and 13 bases from J, the gap between germline ends came to 11 bases. The germline CDR1 and CDR2 sequences are MNHNS and SASEGT. CDR3 length: 13 residues. The CDR3 region is CASSEGQRIPLHF. The CDR3 DNA reads as TGTGCCAGCAGTGAAGGACAGAGAATCCCCCTCCACTTT.

On this clonotype: One base away lies a much larger clone, so this may be a sequencing read error. The CDR3 end shows no conserved phenylalanine or tryptophan, and so a read error is likely. The J gene is TRBJ2-6, the V gene TRBV7-2; perhaps D is TRBD1 or TRBD2 (6 bases each). V lost 1 base and J 3 bases, leaving 13 bases between the germline ends. Germline V gene sequence: CDR1 SGHTA, CDR2 FQGNSA. This CDR3 is built from 17 residues. CDR3 coding DNA: TGTGCCAGCAGCTTAGAGGGGGGCAGCGGTGGGGCCAACGTCCTGACTTCC. It encodes CASSLEGGSGGANVLTS.

In this sample, this clonotype turned up a few times. The chain is built from TRBV5-1 and TRBJ1-3; tentatively, D is TRBD1 (6 bases). This CDR3 has 16 amino acids. Trimming left V 4 bases short and J 0 bases short, with 14 bases between. Germline values: CDR1 SGHRS, CDR2 YFSETQ. The CDR3 loop reads CASSQGGQSSGNTIYF. CDR3 coding DNA: TGCGCCAGCAGCCAAGGCGGACAGAGCTCTGGAAACACCATATATTTT.

In its sample, this clonotype was seen many times. The chain combines TRBV10-3 with TRBJ2-2; 8 positions match TRBD2. V shed 7 bases, J shed 2 bases, and the junction held 9 bases outside the gene matches. Germline CDR1 ENHRY, CDR2 SYGVKD. This CDR3 contains 16 residues. CDR3 sequence (DNA): TGTGCCATCACGGTCCGGGAGGGCCTCAACACCGGGGAGCTGTTTTTT. As protein: CAITVREGLNTGELFF.

This clonotype was seen repeatedly, ten times or more. The genes are TRBV25-1 and TRBJ2-5, with D perhaps being TRBD1 or TRBD2 (6 bases each). Trimming cost V 4 bases and J 2 bases, with 11 bases left between them. The germline V gene has CDR1 MGHDK and CDR2 SYGVNS. This CDR3 spans 14 amino acids. The CDR3 DNA sequence: TGTGCCAGCAGTGGAGGAGGGGGACAAGAGACCCAGTACTTC. Protein sequence: CASSGGGGQETQYF.

This clonotype was detected many times. The chain has TRBV6-5 and TRBJ2-7, with no clear D. This CDR3 is built from 11 residues. Trimming left V 6 bases short and J 7 bases short, with 10 bases between. CDR1 and CDR2 from the germline V gene are MNHEY and SVGAGI. The CDR3 loop reads CASRLVGEQYF. The CDR3 DNA reads as TGTGCCAGCAGGCTGGTAGGGGAGCAGTACTTC.

This rearrangement joins TRBV20-1 to TRBJ1-2, with 10 bases lining up with TRBD1. Germline values: CDR1 DFQATT, CDR2 SNEGSKA (reference sequence). The ends lost 3 bases at V and 6 bases at J; junction bases unmatched: 10. The CDR3 extends over 15 amino acids. Written as DNA, the CDR3 is TGCAGTGCTAGGAACCCGGGACAGGGGAAGAATGGCTACACCTTC. Its protein is CSARNPGQGKNGYTF.

This clonotype came up a few times. The chain couples TRBV19 to TRBJ1-6; 8 bases map to TRBD1. Germline V gene sequence: CDR1 LNHDA, CDR2 SQIVND (reference sequence). This CDR3 region has 15 residues. The junction had 10 bases not matched to a gene; V was cut back by 9 bases and J by 6 bases. The CDR3 DNA is TGTGCCAGCGGGGGATTGGACAGGGCTAATTCACCCCTCCACTTT. Its translation: CASGGLDRANSPLHF.

There are many counts of this clonotype. The rearrangement links TRBV6-1 to TRBJ1-6; D is unresolved. Germline V lookup: CDR1 MNHNS, CDR2 SASEGT. This CDR3 is built from 12 residues. V was shortened by 7 bases and J by 7 bases, with 8 bases between the two germline ends. The CDR3 reads CASILGNSPLHF. The CDR3 DNA follows: TGTGCCAGCATCTTGGGGAATTCACCCCTCCACTTT.

In the case of this clonotype: A much larger clone lies a single base off, so this may be a read error. The chain joins TRBV7-6 to TRBJ1-3; a possible D gene is TRBD1 (5 bases). Per the germline V gene, CDR1 is SGHVS and CDR2 is FNYEAQ. This CDR3 contains 16 residues. The CDR3 nucleotides read TGTGCCAGCAGCTTAGATTTCAGGGCACCTGGAAACGCCATATATTTT. Its protein is CASSLDFRAPGNAIYF. The whole variable domain, remainder taken from reference TRBV7-6 and TRBJ1-3, is GAGVSQSPRYKVTKRGQDVALRCDPISGHVSLYWYRQALGQGPEFLTYFNYEAQQDKSGLPNDRFSAERPEGSISTLTIQRTEQRDSAMYRCASSLDFRAPGNAIYFGEGSWLTVV.

A word on this clonotype: The junction departs from the called germline gene at one end, perhaps through a read error. V is TRBV7-9 and J is TRBJ1-1; D ambiguous. The CDR3 runs to 14 residues. CDR1 and CDR2 from the germline V gene are SEHNR and FQNEAQ (reference sequence). CDR3 region: CASSLGQSGFEAFF. As DNA, the CDR3 is TGTGCCAGCAGTTTAGGGCAGAGTGGATTTGAAGCTTTCTTT.

The chain recombines TRBV29-1 with TRBJ2-7, with TRBD1 matching over 7 bases. This CDR3 spans 16 amino acids. V was clipped by 7 bases and J by 2 bases; unmatched bases: 17. Germline-derived CDR1 and CDR2 are SQVTM and ANQGSEA. The CDR3 protein is CSGSATGRISTYEQYF. The CDR3 nucleotides read TGCAGCGGGAGCGCGACAGGGCGCATCTCAACCTACGAGCAGTACTTC.

This sequence joins TRBV7-9 and TRBJ2-2; 10 nucleotides match TRBD1. V was pared by 4 bases and J by 5 bases, with 10 bases of the junction left unmatched. Per germline, CDR1 SEHNR and CDR2 FQNEAQ (reference sequence). The CDR3 extends over 17 amino acids. The CDR3 sequence: CASSWHHPGQGTGELFF. CDR3 coding DNA: TGTGCCAGCAGCTGGCACCACCCGGGACAGGGGACCGGGGAGCTGTTTTTT.

On this clonotype: A much larger clone lies one base from this, so it may be a read error. The chain recombines TRBV6-5 with TRBJ1-1; no definite D call. The CDR3 runs 14 residues. Germline V CDR1 and CDR2: MNHEY, SVGAGI. The CDR3 here is CVSIWASMNTEAFF. CDR3 nucleotides: TGTGTCAGCATATGGGCAAGCATGAACACTGAAGCTTTCTTT.

This clonotype was recorded once. The chain recombines TRBV2 with TRBJ1-1; 8 nucleotides agree with TRBD1. The germline gives CDR1 SNHLY, CDR2 FYNNEI. After removal of 1 base from V and 8 bases from J, the junction contained 6 bases not matched to a gene. The CDR3 consists of 14 residues. CDR3 in DNA: TGTGCCAGCAGTGAAGTGGGGACAGGACGGGAAGCTTTCTTT. As protein: CASSEVGTGREAFF.

This clonotype was observed a handful of times. CDR3 region: CSAPGQGAGETQYF. The DNA for the CDR3 is TGCAGTGCTCCGGGACAGGGGGCGGGAGAGACCCAGTACTTC. This chain links TRBV20-1 with TRBJ2-5; 12 bases map to TRBD1. Germline CDR1 reads DFQATT; CDR2 reads SNEGSKA (reference sequence). The CDR3 has 14 amino acids. Trimming removed 5 bases from V and 4 bases from J; junction bases left unmatched: 5.

V and J are TRBV7-9 and TRBJ1-5; 9 bases fit TRBD1. The CDR3 has 15 residues. V shed 5 bases, J shed 3 bases, and the junction held 5 bases outside the gene matches. Per germline, CDR1 SEHNR and CDR2 FQNEAQ (reference sequence). DNA of the CDR3: TGTGCCAGCAGCCCCGGGACAGGGCTCAATCAGCCCCAGCATTTT. As protein: CASSPGTGLNQPQHF.

In regard to this clonotype: A clone one base away is much larger, so this may be a read error. The J gene is TRBJ1-1, the V gene TRBV29-1; possibly TRBD1 for D (5 bases). This CDR3 region has 14 residues. CDR1 and CDR2 from the germline V gene are SQVTM and ANQGSEA. The CDR3 nucleotides read TGCAGCGTTGAACGGTGGGACGAGAACACTGTAGCTTTCTTT. Translating gives CSVERWDENTVAFF. Complete variable domain (other parts from reference TRBV29-1 and TRBJ1-1): SAVISQKPSRDICQRGTSLTIQCQVDSQVTMMFWYRQQPGQSLTLIATANQGSEATYESGFVIDKFPISRPNLTFSTLTVSNMSPEDSSIYLCSVERWDENTVAFFGQGTRLTVV.

This clonotype occurred many times. V gene TRBV24-1 combines with J gene TRBJ1-1; D is ambiguous. CDR1 KGHDR and CDR2 SFDVKD come from the germline V gene. The V end was cut by 1 base, the J end by 8 bases, with 10 bases between. CDR3 size: 13 residues. The CDR3 DNA reads TGTGCCACCAGTGATTTCACTGGGAAAGAAGCTTTCTTT. As protein: CATSDFTGKEAFF.

Notes on this clonotype: Since a much larger clone is just one base distant, this may be a read error. This chain joins TRBV20-1 and TRBJ2-7, with 9 nucleotides matching TRBD2. This CDR3 spans 13 amino acids. The V segment lost 3 bases and the J segment 3 bases; nucleotides outside the gene matches: 3. The germline V gene encodes CDR1 DFQATT and CDR2 SNEGSKA (reference sequence). The CDR3 nucleotides read TGCAGTGCTAGTCCTAGCGGGATCTACGAGCAGTACTTC. Amino acid sequence: CSASPSGIYEQYF.

This clonotype was seen more than once but under ten times. The rearrangement links TRBV12-3 or TRBV12-4 to TRBJ1-2; 8 bases map to TRBD1. CDR3 size: 13 residues. V was pared by 5 bases and J by 8 bases, with 7 bases of the junction left unmatched. The CDR3 loop reads CASSAPGGVGYTF. In nucleotides, the CDR3 is TGTGCCAGCAGTGCCCCAGGGGGCGTAGGCTACACCTTC.

This clonotype has a count of ten or more. The chain combines TRBV29-1 with TRBJ2-7, with D possibly being TRBD1 (5 bases). V lost 1 base and J 3 bases, leaving 13 bases between the germline ends. This CDR3 spans 14 amino acids. In germline, CDR1 is SQVTM, CDR2 ANQGSEA. CDR3 amino acids: CSVEGGQGNYEQYF. In nucleotides, the CDR3 is TGCAGCGTTGAAGGGGGCCAGGGAAACTACGAGCAGTACTTC.